These 4 T cell receptor beta chains came from one sample sequenced in a study of shared clonotypes between healthy human individuals. This table comes from immunoSEQ multiplex PCR, and its TCRdb copy is limited to in-frame clones, with some not included. Of 1.5 million to 2.5 million clones listed, approximately 95% were seen once; the top ten hold 1.2%. As defined, naive CD8 cells were CD45RO-negative and positively selected for CCR7, with terminally differentiated effector memory CD45RA+ cells excluded. Sequencing was performed on naive CD8+ T cells sorted from blood. The receptors come from a man aged 18 to 30 in good health.

CDR3 region: CASSLFGGVGFAFF. CDR3 sequence (DNA): TGTGCCAGCAGTTTATTCGGGGGGGTCGGGTTCGCTTTCTTT. This chain connects TRBV28 to TRBJ1-1, with a weak D call TRBD1 (5 bases). Trimming pared 1 base from V and 11 bases from J, leaving 17 bases between. The CDR3 runs 14 residues. Germline assignment: CDR1 MDHEN and CDR2 SYDVKM.

To note about this clone: Additional DNA sequences in this sample encode the identical CDR3. The J gene is TRBJ2-7, the V gene TRBV4-1; TRBD2 agrees at 8 bases. In germline, CDR1 is MGHRA, CDR2 YSYEKL. CDR3 length: 15 amino acids. Trimming at V came to 2 bases and at J to 1 base, leaving 4 bases not matched to a gene. In DNA, the CDR3 is TGCGCCAGCAGCCAACGAACTAGCGGTTCCTACGAGCAGTACTTC. It yields the protein CASSQRTSGSYEQYF.

The genes are TRBV2 and TRBJ2-1; a weak D match, TRBD1 (6 bases). From germline, CDR1 is SNHLY and CDR2 FYNNEI. V was clipped by 7 bases and J by 4 bases, with 11 bases between them. The CDR3 totals 13 residues. CDR3 DNA sequence: TGTGCCAGCAAGATTACAGGGTACAATGAGCAGTTCTTC. Protein product: CASKITGYNEQFF.

V gene TRBV4-1 combines with J gene TRBJ2-1; 8 bases fit TRBD2. This CDR3 has 18 amino acids. The germline V gene has CDR1 MGHRA and CDR2 YSYEKL. V shed 0 bases and J 5 bases; nucleotides not matched to a gene: 12. CDR3 nucleotides: TGCGCCAGCAGCCAAGAAAGTGGGGGGGTAGCGGGACACAATGAGCAGTTCTTC. Translating gives CASSQESGGVAGHNEQFF.